These 23 T cell receptor beta chains share one sample of origin, sequenced in a study of human T cells and chemical hapten exposure. Each CDR3 protein gets one entry after TCRdb re-called the RACE reads with MiXCR. The table includes a few hundred thousand distinct CDR3 sequences, nearly 6.5% detected once. The time point denotes: patch test 2, 6 weeks after DPC sensitization. Treatment given: therapeutic diphenylcyclopropenone sensitization with weekly scalp DPC. The specimen was whole blood, collected in connection with sensitization to the hapten diphenylcyclopropenone (DPC). Receptors originate from a woman under 30 with alopecia areata. Some clones in this sample may be carry-over from other donors' samples.

This clonotype was detected a few times. The chain recombines TRBV6-2 or TRBV6-3 with TRBJ1-6; 7 positions agree with TRBD1. The CDR3 runs to 14 residues. In germline, CDR1 is MNHEY, CDR2 SVGEGT. Germline trimming cut 4 bases from V and 5 bases from J; bases unmatched to any gene: 2. Here the CDR3 DNA reads TGTGCCAGCAGTTTGGACAGGAATAATTCACCCCTCCACTTT. Its translation: CASSLDRNNSPLHF.

The gene calls are TRBV20-1 and TRBJ2-1; 13 nucleotides match TRBD2. Germline V gene sequence: CDR1 DFQATT, CDR2 SNEGSKA (reference sequence). V gave up 2 bases and J gave up 4 bases; unmatched junction bases: 5. This CDR3 has 16 residues. Here the CDR3 DNA reads TGCAGTGCTAGACTCGGGACTAGCGGGACATACAATGAGCAGTTCTTC. It is translated as CSARLGTSGTYNEQFF.

This clonotype was detected many times. The gene calls are TRBV12-3 or TRBV12-4 and TRBJ1-1, with D possibly TRBD1 on 5 matching bases. This CDR3 has 13 amino acids. Trimming took 7 bases from V and 2 from J, leaving 11 bases between them. The CDR3 protein is CASIRQGNTEAFF. CDR3 in DNA: TGTGCCAGCATTCGGCAGGGTAACACTGAAGCTTTCTTT.

The rearrangement joins TRBV10-3 to TRBJ2-2; D not certain. The CDR3 extends over 15 amino acids. V was cut by 6 bases and J by 4 bases, with 15 bases left in between. Germline V gene data show CDR1 as ENHRY and CDR2 as SYGVKD. The CDR3 protein is CAISAIGRPTGELFF. CDR3 nucleotides: TGTGCCATCAGCGCTATCGGACGGCCCACCGGGGAGCTGTTTTTT.

This clonotype was detected a few times. The rearrangement uses TRBV29-1 and TRBJ2-7; no reliable D call. V lost 8 bases and J lost 1, with 12 bases in between. The CDR3 length is 12 residues. The V gene's germline CDR1 is SQVTM and CDR2 ANQGSEA. The CDR3 loop is CSTWVRSYEQYF. In DNA form, the CDR3 reads TGCAGCACCTGGGTCAGATCCTACGAGCAGTACTTC.

V is TRBV6-5 and J is TRBJ1-6; D is unresolved. Germline-derived CDR1 and CDR2 are MNHEY and SVGAGI. The length of the CDR3 is 14 residues. V lost 5 bases and J lost 6, with 11 bases in between. Here the CDR3 reads CASSQFEVNSPLHF. For the CDR3, the DNA is TGTGCCAGCAGTCAGTTTGAGGTTAATTCACCCCTCCACTTT.

The table lists this clonotype with many counts. The V call is TRBV2, the J call TRBJ2-1; 7 bases match TRBD1. CDR1 and CDR2 (germline): SNHLY, FYNNEI. V was pared by 4 bases and J by 7 bases, with 7 bases of the junction left unmatched. This CDR3 has 14 amino acids. The CDR3 coding sequence is TGTGCCAGCAGTGTTAGGACAGGCTTTAATGAGCAGTTCTTC. Amino acid sequence: CASSVRTGFNEQFF.

The J gene is TRBJ2-3, the V gene TRBV21-1; TRBD2 reflects the table's D call only, with no check against the DNA. TRBV21-1 is recorded as a pseudogene. The CDR3 covers 19 residues. As DNA, the CDR3 is TGTGCCAGCAGCCTCTTCGCGGCTAGCGGGAGGGATAGCACAGATACGCAGTATTTT. Its translation is CASSLFAASGRDSTDTQYF.

The CDR3 loop is CASSYPGTSGTDTQYF. The CDR3 coding sequence is TGTGCCAGCAGTTACCCTGGGACTAGCGGCACAGATACGCAGTATTTT. The chain carries TRBV28 and TRBJ2-3; 10 positions match TRBD2. CDR1 is MDHEN, CDR2 SYDVKM, per germline. Unmatched junction bases numbered 5, after V lost 4 bases and J lost 1 base. The CDR3 covers 16 residues.

This clonotype was detected ten times or more. The chain carries TRBV7-9 and TRBJ1-1; the D gene is possibly TRBD1 (5 bases). Trimming shortened V by 0 bases and J by 2 bases, and 7 bases separated the two germline ends. The CDR3 runs 14 residues. Germline CDR1 SEHNR, CDR2 FQNEAQ (reference sequence). CDR3: CASSLAQANTEAFF. The CDR3 region has the DNA TGTGCCAGCAGCTTAGCACAGGCTAACACTGAAGCTTTCTTT. Using reference TRBV7-9 and TRBJ1-1 for the parts outside the CDR3, the full variable domain is DTGVSQNPRHKITKRGQNVTFRCDPISEHNRLYWYRQTLGQGPEFLTYFQNEAQLEKSRLLSDRFSAERPKGSFSTLEIQRTEQGDSAMYLCASSLAQANTEAFFGQGTRLTVV.

This clonotype was counted between two and nine times. This chain links TRBV2 with TRBJ1-2; D perhaps matches TRBD1 (5 bases). The CDR3 contains 12 residues. Germline CDR1 SNHLY, CDR2 FYNNEI. V was clipped by 10 bases and J by 4 bases, with 13 bases between them. The CDR3 spells CAIPTDTYGYTF. As DNA, the CDR3 is TGTGCCATCCCGACAGACACCTATGGCTACACCTTC.

This clonotype has only a few counts. The chain recombines TRBV6-2 or TRBV6-3 with TRBJ2-1; TRBD1 aligns across 7 bases. The junction had 5 bases not matched to a gene; V was cut back by 0 bases and J by 6 bases. CDR3 length: 15 residues. Per the germline V gene, CDR1 is MNHEY and CDR2 is SVGEGT. CDR3 in amino acids: CASSYSRQGPNEQFF. CDR3 bases: TGTGCCAGCAGTTACTCTAGACAGGGACCCAATGAGCAGTTCTTC.

This clonotype was found many times. This sequence joins TRBV5-1 and TRBJ1-1; a weak D match, TRBD1 (5 bases). Trimming removed 4 bases from V and 0 bases from J, with 13 bases in between. The CDR3 covers 15 residues. Germline CDR1 is SGHRS and CDR2 is YFSETQ. The CDR3: CASSPTDTLNTEAFF. The CDR3 nucleotides read TGCGCCAGCAGCCCGACAGATACTTTGAACACTGAAGCTTTCTTT.

In this sample, this clonotype turned up many times. CDR3 in DNA: TGTGCCAGCAGCTTGCTATTGGTTGAAGCTTTCTTT. Protein: CASSLLLVEAFF. J is TRBJ1-1 and V is TRBV5-5; D not certain. From germline, CDR1 is SGHKS and CDR2 YYEKEE (reference sequence). The CDR3 has 12 residues. Deletions cut 1 base from V and 7 bases from J, with 8 bases between. Together with reference TRBV5-5 and TRBJ1-1, the CDR3 gives the full variable domain: DAGVTQSPTHLIKTRGQQVTLRCSPISGHKSVSWYQQVLGQGPQFIFQYYEKEERGRGNFPDRFSARQFPNYSSELNVNALLLGDSALYLCASSLLLVEAFFGQGTRLTVV.

The chain combines TRBV18 with TRBJ2-4; perhaps TRBD1 as D (5 bases). Germline values: CDR1 KGHSH, CDR2 LQKENI. The V end was cut by 6 bases, the J end by 0 bases, with 15 bases between. The length of the CDR3 is 16 residues. Here the CDR3 DNA reads TGTGCCAGCTCGCGCGGCGACAGCCTAGCCAAAAACATTCAGTACTTC. This sequence encodes CASSRGDSLAKNIQYF.

This clonotype was picked up many times. V and J are TRBV18 and TRBJ1-2; D unresolved. This CDR3 is 13 amino acids long. V lost 2 bases and J 1 base, leaving 5 bases between the germline ends. CDR1 and CDR2 from the germline V gene are KGHSH and LQKENI. CDR3 nucleotide sequence: TGTGCCAGCTCACCAGGCGATAACTATGGCTACACCTTC. This translates into CASSPGDNYGYTF.

This clonotype appeared many times. The rearrangement links TRBV12-3 or TRBV12-4 to TRBJ1-1; D unresolved. The V end lost 5 bases, the J end lost 4 bases, and 17 bases lay between the germline ends. CDR3 length: 15 amino acids. The CDR3 DNA reads TGTGCCAGCAGTCCTGACGGGGTCCCCGGCACTGAAGCTTTCTTT. Translated: CASSPDGVPGTEAFF.

This clonotype appeared many times. The chain joins TRBV28 to TRBJ1-6, with a tentative D call TRBD1 (5 bases). From germline, CDR1 is MDHEN and CDR2 SYDVKM. With 6 bases removed from V and 5 bases from J, the gap between germline ends came to 8 bases. The CDR3 runs 13 residues. Here the CDR3 DNA reads TGTGCCAGCAGCCAGGGAAATAATTCACCCCTCCACTTT. Translation: CASSQGNNSPLHF.

This clonotype was picked up many times. The rearrangement uses TRBV29-1 and TRBJ1-1; D gene ambiguous. The CDR3 is made up of 11 amino acids. Germline assignment: CDR1 SQVTM and CDR2 ANQGSEA. Trimming left V 4 bases short and J 5 bases short, with 8 bases between. CDR3 coding DNA: TGCAGCGTTGTGGGTAAAACTGAAGCTTTCTTT. The encoded protein is CSVVGKTEAFF.

This clonotype was counted ten times or more. The chain combines TRBV10-3 with TRBJ1-2; maybe TRBD1 (6 bases). The CDR3 runs 15 residues. V was pared by 3 bases and J by 3 bases, with 14 bases between. The germline CDR1 and CDR2 sequences are ENHRY and SYGVKD. The CDR3 DNA reads TGTGCCATCAGTGACGAATCGACAGGCCACTATGGCTACACCTTC. Protein product: CAISDESTGHYGYTF.

This chain connects TRBV12-3 or TRBV12-4 to TRBJ2-7, with 8 bases aligning to TRBD1. Trimming cost V 1 base and J 9 bases; bases outside gene matches: 17. The CDR3 consists of 17 residues. CDR3 bases: TGTGCCAGCAGTTTAGTGGCTGTGGACAGGGAATTTCTCGGGCAGTACTTC. Its protein product is CASSLVAVDREFLGQYF.

This clonotype was detected only a few times. The rearrangement links TRBV7-3 to TRBJ2-3; 12 bases agree with TRBD2. V shed 4 bases and J 2 bases; nucleotides not matched to a gene: 7. The CDR3 covers 17 residues. Germline-derived CDR1 and CDR2 are SGHTA and FQGTGA. CDR3 loop: CASSSTGLAGSTDTQYF. The CDR3 nucleotides read TGTGCCAGCAGCTCCACTGGACTAGCGGGGTCCACAGATACGCAGTATTTT.

This clonotype came up many times. J is TRBJ1-2 and V is TRBV12-3 or TRBV12-4; D is undetermined. There are 12 residues in the CDR3. V lost 3 bases and J lost 6, with 8 bases in between. The CDR3 nucleotides are TGTGCCAGCAGTTTTAGCGGAGATGGCTACACCTTC. Residues: CASSFSGDGYTF.